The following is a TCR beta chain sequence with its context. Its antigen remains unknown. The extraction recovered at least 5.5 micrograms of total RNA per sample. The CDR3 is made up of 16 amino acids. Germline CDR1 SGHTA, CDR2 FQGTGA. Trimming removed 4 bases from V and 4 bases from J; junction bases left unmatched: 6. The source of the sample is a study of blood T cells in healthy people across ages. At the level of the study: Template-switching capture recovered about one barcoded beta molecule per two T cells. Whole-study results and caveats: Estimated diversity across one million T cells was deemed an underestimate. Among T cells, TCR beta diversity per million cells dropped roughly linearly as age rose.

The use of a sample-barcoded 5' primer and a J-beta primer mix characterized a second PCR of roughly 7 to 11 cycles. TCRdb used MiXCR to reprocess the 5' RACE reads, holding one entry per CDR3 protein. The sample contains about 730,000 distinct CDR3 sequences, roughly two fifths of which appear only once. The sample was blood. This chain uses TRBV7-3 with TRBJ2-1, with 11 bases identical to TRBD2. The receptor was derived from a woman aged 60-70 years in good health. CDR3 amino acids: CASSSKLAGEYNEQFF. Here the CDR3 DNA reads TGTGCCAGCAGCTCAAAACTAGCGGGGGAATACAATGAGCAGTTCTTC.